This TCR beta chain is drawn from a study of cytomegalovirus exposure and HLA in healthy donors. Overall study: An analysis done earlier identified around 100 million unique TCR beta sequences from approximately 180 million T cells.

Study-level results: Common viral pathogens seemed to be connected with several of the most significant clusters, according to a later analysis. Differences between HLA loci emerged in a later analysis of TCR association rates, with DRB1 most and HLA-C fewest.

V lost 2 bases and J lost 5; bases outside the gene matches: 9. Germline assignment: CDR1 SGHAT and CDR2 FQNNGV. The CDR3 consists of 16 residues. Primers: 60 Vbeta forward and 13 Jbeta reverse. Clones were read by immunoSEQ multiplex PCR, and TCRdb kept only the in-frame ones, dropping some. The sample holds 210,000 or so clones; over 70% are singletons and the top ten take roughly 1.3%. To note about this clone: Its matching antigen is unknown.

Sequencing was done on a sample of PBMCs. The sequence derives from a young man in good health and CMV-seronegative. The chain combines TRBV11-2 with TRBJ2-4, with 7 bases identical to TRBD1. CDR3 DNA: TGTGCCAGCAGCTTACGATCCGGGACAGTGGAAAACATTCAGTACTTC. Residues: CASSLRSGTVENIQYF.